This TCR beta chain was recorded in a study of control samples from healthy donors and cancer patients. Only one count was recorded for this clone. The repertoire was sequenced with immunoSEQ multiplex PCR; TCRdb's copy has only in-frame clones and lacks some. The data show around 94,000 clones, about nine tenths seen once. The CDR3 totals 14 residues. Germline CDR1 reads SGHDN; CDR2 reads FVKESK. V lost 2 bases and J 5 bases, leaving 12 bases between the germline ends. The specimen sequenced was blood. This sequence joins TRBV14 and TRBJ1-1; D is undetermined. This TCR was recovered from a woman aged 18-35 years in good health. The CDR3, as DNA: TGTGCCAGCAGCCAACCGGGTCTTTCAACTGAAGCTTTCTTT. It yields the protein CASSQPGLSTEAFF.